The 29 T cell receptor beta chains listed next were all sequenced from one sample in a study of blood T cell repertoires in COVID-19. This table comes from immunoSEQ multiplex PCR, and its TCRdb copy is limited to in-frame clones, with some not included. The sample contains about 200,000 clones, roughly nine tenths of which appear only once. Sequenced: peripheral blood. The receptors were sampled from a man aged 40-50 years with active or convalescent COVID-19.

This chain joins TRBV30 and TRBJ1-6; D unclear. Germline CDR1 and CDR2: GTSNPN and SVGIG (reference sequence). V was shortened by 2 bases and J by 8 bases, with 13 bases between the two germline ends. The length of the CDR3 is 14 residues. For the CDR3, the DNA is TGTGCCTGGAGTTTAGGACTGCGGTATTCACCCCTCCACTTT. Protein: CAWSLGLRYSPLHF.

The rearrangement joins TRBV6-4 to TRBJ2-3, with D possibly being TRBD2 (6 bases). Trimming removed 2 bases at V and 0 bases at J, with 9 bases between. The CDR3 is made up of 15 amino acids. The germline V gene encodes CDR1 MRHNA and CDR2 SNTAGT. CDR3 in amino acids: CASSDAAGSTDTQYF. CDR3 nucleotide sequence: TGTGCCAGCAGTGACGCAGCGGGCAGCACAGATACGCAGTATTTT.

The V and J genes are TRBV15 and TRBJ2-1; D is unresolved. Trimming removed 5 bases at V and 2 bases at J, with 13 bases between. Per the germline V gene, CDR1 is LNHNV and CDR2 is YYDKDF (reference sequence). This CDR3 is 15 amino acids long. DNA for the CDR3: TGTGCCACCAGCTTCGGCGGATCAGCCTACAATGAGCAGTTCTTC. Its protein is CATSFGGSAYNEQFF.

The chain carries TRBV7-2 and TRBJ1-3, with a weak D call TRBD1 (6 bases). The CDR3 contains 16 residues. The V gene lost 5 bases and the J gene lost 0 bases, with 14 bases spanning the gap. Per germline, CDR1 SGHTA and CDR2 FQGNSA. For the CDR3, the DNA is TGTGCCAGCAGCCTACTACAGGGTAGCTCTGGAAACACCATATATTTT. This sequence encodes CASSLLQGSSGNTIYF.

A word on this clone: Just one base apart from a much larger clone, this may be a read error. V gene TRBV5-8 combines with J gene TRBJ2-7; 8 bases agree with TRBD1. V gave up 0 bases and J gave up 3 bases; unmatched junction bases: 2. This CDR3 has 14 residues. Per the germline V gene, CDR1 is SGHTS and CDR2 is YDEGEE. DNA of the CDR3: TGTGCCAGCAGCTTGGGACAGGGGTACTACGAGCAGTACTTC. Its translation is CASSLGQGYYEQYF. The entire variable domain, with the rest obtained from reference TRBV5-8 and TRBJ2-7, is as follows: EAGVTQSPTHLIKTRGQQATLRCSPISGHTSVYWYQQALGLGLQFLLWYDEGEERNRGNFPPRFSGRQFPNYSSELNVNALELEDSALYLCASSLGQGYYEQYFGPGTRLTVT.

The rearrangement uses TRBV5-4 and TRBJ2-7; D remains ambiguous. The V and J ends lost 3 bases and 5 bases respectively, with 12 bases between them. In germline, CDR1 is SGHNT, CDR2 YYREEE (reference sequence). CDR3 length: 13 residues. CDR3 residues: CASSSPLEHEQYF. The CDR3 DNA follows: TGTGCCAGCAGCTCCCCCCTAGAACACGAGCAGTACTTC.

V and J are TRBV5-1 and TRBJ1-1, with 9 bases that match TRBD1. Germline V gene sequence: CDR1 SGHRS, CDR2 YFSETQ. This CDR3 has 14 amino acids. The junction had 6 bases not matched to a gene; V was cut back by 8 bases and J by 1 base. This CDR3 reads CASNGQGTNTEAFF. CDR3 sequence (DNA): TGCGCCAGTAATGGACAGGGGACGAACACTGAAGCTTTCTTT.

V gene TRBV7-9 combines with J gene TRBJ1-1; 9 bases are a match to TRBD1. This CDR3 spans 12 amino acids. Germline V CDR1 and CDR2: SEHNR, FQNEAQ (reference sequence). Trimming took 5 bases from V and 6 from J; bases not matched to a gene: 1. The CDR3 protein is CASSGTGPEAFF. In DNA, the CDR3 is TGTGCCAGCAGCGGGACAGGGCCTGAAGCTTTCTTT.

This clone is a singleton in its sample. CDR3 protein: CASSLQGTGELFF. For the CDR3, the DNA is TGTGCCAGCAGCTTACAGGGGACCGGGGAGCTGTTTTTT. V usage is TRBV25-1 and J usage is TRBJ2-2; TRBD1 aligns across 7 bases. Germline values: CDR1 MGHDK, CDR2 SYGVNS. CDR3 size: 13 residues. Trimming took 6 bases from V and 5 from J; bases not matched to a gene: 3.

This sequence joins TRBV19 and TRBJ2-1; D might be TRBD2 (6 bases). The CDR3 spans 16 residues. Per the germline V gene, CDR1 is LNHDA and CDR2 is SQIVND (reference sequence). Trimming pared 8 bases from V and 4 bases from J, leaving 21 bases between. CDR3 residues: CASGFGGVHRYNEQFF. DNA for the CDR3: TGTGCCAGTGGATTCGGGGGAGTCCACAGATACAATGAGCAGTTCTTC.

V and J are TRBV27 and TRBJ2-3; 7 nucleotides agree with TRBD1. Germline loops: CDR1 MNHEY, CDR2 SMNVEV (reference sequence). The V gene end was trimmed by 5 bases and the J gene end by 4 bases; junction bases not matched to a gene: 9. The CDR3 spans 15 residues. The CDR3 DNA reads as TGTGCCAGCAGTACAGGGGTTGTCGTGGCAGATACGCAGTATTTT. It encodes CASSTGVVVADTQYF.

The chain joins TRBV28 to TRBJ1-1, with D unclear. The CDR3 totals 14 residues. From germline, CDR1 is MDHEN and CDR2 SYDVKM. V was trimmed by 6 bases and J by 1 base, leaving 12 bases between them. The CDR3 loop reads CASSVTGRNTEAFF. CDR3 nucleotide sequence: TGTGCCAGCAGCGTCACGGGGAGGAACACTGAAGCTTTCTTT.

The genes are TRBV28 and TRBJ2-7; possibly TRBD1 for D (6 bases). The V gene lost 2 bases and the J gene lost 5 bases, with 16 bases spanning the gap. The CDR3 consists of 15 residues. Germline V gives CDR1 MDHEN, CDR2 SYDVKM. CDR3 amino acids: CASSLELGAIHEQYF. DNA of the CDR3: TGTGCCAGCAGTTTAGAGTTGGGGGCCATCCACGAGCAGTACTTC.

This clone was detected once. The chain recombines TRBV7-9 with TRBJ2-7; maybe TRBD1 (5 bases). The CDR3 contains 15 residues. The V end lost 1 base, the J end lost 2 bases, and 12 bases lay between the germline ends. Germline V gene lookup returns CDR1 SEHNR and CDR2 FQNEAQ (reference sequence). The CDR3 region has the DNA TGTGCCAGCAGCTTAGAAGGGGCTTTACCCTACGAGCAGTACTTC. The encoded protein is CASSLEGALPYEQYF.

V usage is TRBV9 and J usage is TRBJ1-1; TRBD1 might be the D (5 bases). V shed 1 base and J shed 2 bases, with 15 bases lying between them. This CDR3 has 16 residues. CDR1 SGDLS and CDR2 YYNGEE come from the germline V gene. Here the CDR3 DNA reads TGTGCCAGCAGCGTAAGGGGAGGGAGGGCCAACACTGAAGCTTTCTTT. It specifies CASSVRGGRANTEAFF.

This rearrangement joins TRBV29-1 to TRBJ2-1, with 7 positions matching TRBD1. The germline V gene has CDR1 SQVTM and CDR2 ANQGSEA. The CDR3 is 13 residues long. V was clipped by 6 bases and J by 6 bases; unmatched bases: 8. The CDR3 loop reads CSVQGQAFNEQFF. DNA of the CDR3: TGCAGCGTCCAAGGACAGGCCTTCAATGAGCAGTTCTTC.

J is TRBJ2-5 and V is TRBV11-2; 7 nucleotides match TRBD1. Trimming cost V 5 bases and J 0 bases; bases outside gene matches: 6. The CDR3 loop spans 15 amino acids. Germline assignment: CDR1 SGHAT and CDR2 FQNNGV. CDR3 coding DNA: TGTGCCAGCAGCACCCGACAGGGTGACCAAGAGACCCAGTACTTC. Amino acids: CASSTRQGDQETQYF.

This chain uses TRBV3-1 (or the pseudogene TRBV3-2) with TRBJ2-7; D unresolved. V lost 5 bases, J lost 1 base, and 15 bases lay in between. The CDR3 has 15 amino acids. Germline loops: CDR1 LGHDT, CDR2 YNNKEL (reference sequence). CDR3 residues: CASSSFGGASYEQYF. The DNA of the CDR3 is TGTGCCAGCAGCTCCTTTGGCGGAGCATCCTACGAGCAGTACTTC.

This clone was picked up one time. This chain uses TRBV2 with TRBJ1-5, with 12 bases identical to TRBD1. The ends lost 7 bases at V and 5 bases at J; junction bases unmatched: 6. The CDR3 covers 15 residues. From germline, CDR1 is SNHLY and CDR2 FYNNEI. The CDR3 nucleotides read TGTGCCAGCACAGGGACAGGGGGCAGAGATCAGCCCCAGCATTTT. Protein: CASTGTGGRDQPQHF.

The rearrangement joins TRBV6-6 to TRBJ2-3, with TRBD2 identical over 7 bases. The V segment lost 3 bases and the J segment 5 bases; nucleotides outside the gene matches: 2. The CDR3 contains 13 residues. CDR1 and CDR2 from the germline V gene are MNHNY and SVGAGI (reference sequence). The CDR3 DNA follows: TGTGCCAGCAGTTATCTAGCGGAAGATACGCAGTATTTT. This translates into CASSYLAEDTQYF.

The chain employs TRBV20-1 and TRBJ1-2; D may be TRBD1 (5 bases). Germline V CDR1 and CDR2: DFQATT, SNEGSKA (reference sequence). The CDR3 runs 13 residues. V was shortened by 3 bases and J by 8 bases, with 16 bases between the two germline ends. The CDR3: CSASPGRSQGYTF. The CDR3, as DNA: TGCAGTGCTAGTCCAGGGCGGTCTCAAGGCTACACCTTC.

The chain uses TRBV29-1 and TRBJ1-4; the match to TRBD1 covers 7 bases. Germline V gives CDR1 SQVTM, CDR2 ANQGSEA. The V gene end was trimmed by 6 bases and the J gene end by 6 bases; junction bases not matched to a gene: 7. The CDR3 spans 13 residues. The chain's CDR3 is CSVSTGKDEKLFF. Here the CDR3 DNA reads TGCAGCGTCTCGACAGGGAAGGATGAAAAACTGTTTTTT.

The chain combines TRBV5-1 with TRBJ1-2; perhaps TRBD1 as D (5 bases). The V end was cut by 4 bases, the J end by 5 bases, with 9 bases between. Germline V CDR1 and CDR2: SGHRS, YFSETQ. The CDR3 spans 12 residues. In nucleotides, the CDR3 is TGCGCCAGCAGCGCTAGGGGATATGGCTACACCTTC. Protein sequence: CASSARGYGYTF.

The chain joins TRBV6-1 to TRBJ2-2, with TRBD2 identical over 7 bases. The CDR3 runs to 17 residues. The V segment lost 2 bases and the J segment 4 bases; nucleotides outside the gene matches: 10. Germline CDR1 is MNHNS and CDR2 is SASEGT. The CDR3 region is CASSENERGPFTGELFF. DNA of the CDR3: TGTGCCAGCAGTGAAAACGAGCGGGGACCCTTCACCGGGGAGCTGTTTTTT.

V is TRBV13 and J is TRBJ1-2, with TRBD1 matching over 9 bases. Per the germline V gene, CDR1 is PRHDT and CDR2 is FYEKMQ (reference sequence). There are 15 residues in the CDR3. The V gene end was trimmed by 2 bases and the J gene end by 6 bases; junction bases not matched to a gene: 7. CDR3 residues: CASSLKGTGIDGYTF. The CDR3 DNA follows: TGTGCCAGCAGCTTAAAGGGGACAGGGATTGATGGCTACACCTTC.

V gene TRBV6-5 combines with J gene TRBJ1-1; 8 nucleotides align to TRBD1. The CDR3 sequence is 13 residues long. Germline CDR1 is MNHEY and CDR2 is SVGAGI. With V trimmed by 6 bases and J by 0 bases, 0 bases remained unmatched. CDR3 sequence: CASRDRVNTEAFF. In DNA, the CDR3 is TGTGCCAGCAGGGACAGGGTGAACACTGAAGCTTTCTTT.

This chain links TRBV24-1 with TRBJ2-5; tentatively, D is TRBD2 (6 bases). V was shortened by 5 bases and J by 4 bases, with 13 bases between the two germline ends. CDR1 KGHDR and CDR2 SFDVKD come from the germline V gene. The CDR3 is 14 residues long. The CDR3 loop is CATSAPGTLETQYF. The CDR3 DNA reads TGTGCCACCAGTGCCCCTGGGACTTTAGAGACCCAGTACTTC.

The CDR3 sequence: CASGLVLGGYNYGYTF. CDR3 nucleotides: TGTGCTAGTGGTTTGGTATTAGGGGGCTATAACTATGGCTACACCTTC. V gene TRBV12-5 combines with J gene TRBJ1-2, with 7 positions matching TRBD1. J lost 1 base, V lost 0 bases, and 5 bases had no gene match. The CDR3 is 16 amino acids. From germline, CDR1 is LGHNT and CDR2 FRNRAP.

CDR3: CASSLVSGLTNEKLFF. CDR3 bases: TGTGCCAGCAGCTTAGTGTCAGGGCTGACTAATGAAAAACTGTTTTTT. The chain links TRBV7-9 to TRBJ1-4; TRBD1 is a possible D gene (5 bases). The CDR3 totals 16 residues. CDR1 SEHNR and CDR2 FQNEAQ come from the germline V gene (reference sequence). Deletions cut 1 base from V and 2 bases from J, with 11 bases between.